The present T cell receptor (beta chain) was sequenced within a study of T cell repertoires in cytomegalovirus infection. As concerns this clonotype: At one end, the junction sequence differs from germline, possibly due to a read error.

CDR3 size: 16 residues. Germline assignment: CDR1 MNHEY and CDR2 SMNVEV (reference sequence). TCRdb reprocessed the reads with MiXCR, giving one entry per CDR3 protein. The sample comprises 740,000 or so distinct CDR3 sequences, under 40% of which are singletons, and 2.5% to 3.5% rests with the top ten. The sample comprised PBMCs. The source is a human donor in good health (CMV status not recorded). Some clones in this sample may be carry-over from other donors' samples. The V gene is TRBV27, the J gene TRBJ2-6, with D perhaps matching TRBD1 or TRBD2 (5 bases each). Here the CDR3 reads CSSSWAGSSGANVLTF. CDR3 bases: TGTTCCAGCAGTTGGGCAGGGAGCTCTGGGGCCAACGTCCTGACTTTC. The variable domain in full, with the rest retrieved from reference TRBV27 and TRBJ2-6, is EAQVTQNPRYLITVTGKKLTVTCSQNMNHEYMSWYRQDPGLGLRQIYYSMNVEVTDKGDVPEGYKVSRKEKRNFPLILESPSPNQTSLYFCSSSWAGSSGANVLTFGAGSRLTVL.